Below are 28 T cell receptor beta chains sequenced from a single sample in a study of identical twins. TCRdb ran MiXCR on the 5' RACE reads and lists one entry per CDR3 protein. This sample yields around 250,000 distinct CDR3 sequences, of which roughly an eighth are seen a single time; under 4.5% belongs to the top ten. A further study also used this sample, focusing on yellow fever vaccine responses in identical twins.

Input material: memory (CD45RO+) T cells sorted from blood. These receptors originate from a woman aged 18-29 years in good health.

This clonotype has more than one count but fewer than ten. V gene TRBV15 combines with J gene TRBJ2-3, with a tentative D call TRBD1 (6 bases). The V gene's germline CDR1 is LNHNV and CDR2 YYDKDF (reference sequence). Trimming stripped 3 bases from V and 5 bases from J, with 12 bases between. This CDR3 contains 14 residues. CDR3 sequence: CATSRREGVDTQYF. CDR3 in DNA: TGTGCCACCAGCAGGCGTGAGGGGGTAGATACGCAGTATTTT. Full variable domain (missing parts from reference TRBV15 and TRBJ2-3): DAMVIQNPRYQVTQFGKPVTLSCSQTLNHNVMYWYQQKSSQAPKLLFHYYDKDFNNEADTPDNFQSRRPNTSFCFLDIRSPGLGDTAMYLCATSRREGVDTQYFGPGTRLTVL.

This clonotype occurred a few times. The V and J genes are TRBV5-4 and TRBJ1-2; D unclear. The CDR3 totals 15 residues. Germline lookup yields CDR1 SGHNT and CDR2 YYREEE (reference sequence). Trimming removed 4 bases from V and 4 bases from J, with 17 bases in between. The CDR3 here is CASSPGGAAGYGYTF. The CDR3 coding sequence is TGTGCCAGCAGCCCGGGTGGAGCGGCCGGCTATGGCTACACCTTC.

This clonotype has a handful of counts. The CDR3 region has the DNA TGCAGTGCTCCCCTTGGGAGCCGGTACAATGAGCAGTTCTTC. This sequence encodes CSAPLGSRYNEQFF. This rearrangement joins TRBV20-1 to TRBJ2-1, with a weak D call TRBD2 (5 bases). CDR1 is DFQATT and CDR2 is SNEGSKA in the germline V gene (reference sequence). V gave up 5 bases and J gave up 4 bases, with 15 bases separating them. This CDR3 is built from 14 residues.

The table lists this clonotype with a few counts. This chain joins TRBV4-1 and TRBJ2-1; D possibly uses TRBD1 or TRBD2 (5 bases each). CDR3 length: 18 amino acids. Trimming pared 5 bases from V and 6 bases from J, leaving 26 bases between. Per germline, CDR1 MGHRA and CDR2 YSYEKL. CDR3 residues: CASSSRWGTPGSSNEQFF. The CDR3 nucleotides are TGCGCCAGCAGCAGCCGTTGGGGGACCCCGGGATCGAGCAATGAGCAGTTCTTC.

This clonotype was detected only once. The chain couples TRBV7-9 to TRBJ2-5; D not resolved. This CDR3 has 13 residues. With 3 bases removed from V and 5 bases from J, the gap between germline ends came to 10 bases. Germline lookup yields CDR1 SEHNR and CDR2 FQNEAQ (reference sequence). The CDR3 DNA reads TGTGCCAGCAGCTTCGGTAGCATGGAGACCCAGTACTTC. It yields the protein CASSFGSMETQYF.

This clonotype was observed a few times. The gene calls are TRBV5-1 and TRBJ2-1; 8 bases fit TRBD1. From germline, CDR1 is SGHRS and CDR2 YFSETQ. The CDR3 runs to 11 residues. The ends lost 4 bases at V and 16 bases at J; junction bases unmatched: 7. For the CDR3, the DNA is TGCGCCAGCAGCGGCCGGGACAGGCCTTTCTTC. Translating gives CASSGRDRPFF.

J is TRBJ2-7 and V is TRBV6-2 or TRBV6-3, with D maybe TRBD1 (6 bases). Germline CDR1 is MNHEY and CDR2 is SVGEGT. The CDR3 consists of 12 residues. Trimming stripped 5 bases from V and 6 bases from J, with 11 bases between. CDR3 in amino acids: CASSIAGVEQYF. In nucleotides, the CDR3 is TGTGCCAGCAGTATTGCAGGGGTCGAGCAGTACTTC.

For this clonotype: A much larger clone lies one base from this, so it may be a read error. The chain carries TRBV10-3 and TRBJ2-1; 8 nucleotides agree with TRBD1. The germline V gene encodes CDR1 ENHRY and CDR2 SYGVKD. The J segment lost 6 bases and the V segment lost 3 bases, leaving 7 bases of the junction unmatched. The CDR3 runs 15 residues. The CDR3 DNA follows: TGTGCCATCAGTGATCGACAGGGGACCTCCAATGAGCAGTTCTTC. Amino acid sequence: CAISDRQGTSNEQFF.

In this sample, this clonotype turned up a few times. This rearrangement joins TRBV11-2 to TRBJ2-2; D is undetermined. Trimming pared 5 bases from V and 3 bases from J, leaving 7 bases between. The length of the CDR3 is 13 residues. Germline CDR1 and CDR2: SGHAT and FQNNGV. The CDR3 nucleotides are TGTGCCAGCAGCCTCACTCACACCGGGGAGCTGTTTTTT. This encodes CASSLTHTGELFF.

This clonotype was seen more than once but under ten times. V gene TRBV6-1 combines with J gene TRBJ2-1; 7 nucleotides match TRBD2. This CDR3 is built from 17 residues. The germline CDR1 and CDR2 sequences are MNHNS and SASEGT. With V trimmed by 5 bases and J by 0 bases, 10 bases remained unmatched. The CDR3 is CASSTRREPSSYNEQFF. CDR3 nucleotides: TGTGCCAGCAGTACGAGGCGGGAGCCCAGCTCCTACAATGAGCAGTTCTTC.

This clonotype was detected many times. CDR3 region: CASSPQGPSTGELFF. The DNA for the CDR3 is TGCGCCAGCAGTCCTCAGGGGCCCTCCACCGGGGAGCTGTTTTTT. The V and J genes are TRBV5-1 and TRBJ2-2, with D tentatively TRBD1 (6 bases). Germline CDR1 SGHRS, CDR2 YFSETQ. V lost 5 bases, J lost 4 bases, and 15 bases lay in between. This CDR3 has 15 residues.

The sample holds a few counts of this clonotype. The chain carries TRBV24-1 and TRBJ2-2; D possibly corresponds to TRBD2 (5 bases). Germline-derived CDR1 and CDR2 are KGHDR and SFDVKD. V shed 6 bases and J shed 6 bases, with 13 bases lying between them. The CDR3 contains 14 residues. The CDR3 loop reads CATSRGNDAGELFF. CDR3 DNA sequence: TGTGCCACCAGTCGGGGTAATGACGCCGGGGAGCTGTTTTTT.

The rearrangement links TRBV18 to TRBJ2-3, with 9 nucleotides matching TRBD1. Germline loops: CDR1 KGHSH, CDR2 LQKENI. CDR3 size: 18 residues. Trimming took 5 bases from V and 4 from J; bases not matched to a gene: 16. The DNA for the CDR3 is TGTGCCAGCTCATCCCAGGGACAGGGAGACGGAATGCCAGATACGCAGTATTTT. This gives the protein CASSSQGQGDGMPDTQYF.

Only one count was recorded for this clonotype. The chain uses TRBV20-1 and TRBJ2-3; D is ambiguous. The CDR3 is made up of 9 amino acids. Germline lookup yields CDR1 DFQATT and CDR2 SNEGSKA (reference sequence). Trimming took 3 bases from V and 6 from J, leaving 1 base between them. The CDR3 here is CSASDTQYF. For the CDR3, the DNA is TGCAGTGCTAGCGATACGCAGTATTTT.

The V gene is TRBV14, the J gene TRBJ2-1; 9 bases align to TRBD2. V gave up 6 bases and J gave up 4 bases; unmatched junction bases: 7. CDR1 and CDR2 (germline): SGHDN, FVKESK. The CDR3 loop spans 15 amino acids. The CDR3 is CASRISGGAYNEQFF. The CDR3 coding sequence is TGTGCCAGCAGAATTAGCGGGGGCGCATACAATGAGCAGTTCTTC.

The CDR3: CASSRHGTGDSPLHF. The CDR3 nucleotides are TGTGCCAGCAGCCGCCACGGGACCGGGGATTCACCCCTCCACTTT. The chain uses TRBV12-3 or TRBV12-4 and TRBJ1-6; the D gene is possibly TRBD1 (5 bases). V dropped 6 bases and J dropped 8 bases, with 17 bases sitting between them. CDR3 size: 15 residues.

V is TRBV14 and J is TRBJ2-7, with 8 bases aligning to TRBD1. CDR1 is SGHDN and CDR2 is FVKESK in the germline V gene. The CDR3 spans 19 residues. V lost 2 bases to trimming and J lost 3 bases; unmatched junction nucleotides: 18. CDR3 loop: CASSQKFTRRQGANYEQYF. CDR3 bases: TGTGCCAGCAGCCAAAAATTTACAAGACGGCAGGGGGCGAACTACGAGCAGTACTTC.

The J gene is TRBJ2-2, the V gene TRBV28; D perhaps matches TRBD1 (5 bases). The CDR3 consists of 15 residues. With 3 bases removed from V and 6 bases from J, the gap between germline ends came to 14 bases. Germline CDR1 reads MDHEN; CDR2 reads SYDVKM. For the CDR3, the DNA is TGTGCCAGCAGTTTCCTGACAGAAAAAGCCGGGGAGCTGTTTTTT. Translated: CASSFLTEKAGELFF. The full variable domain, its missing parts supplied by reference TRBV28 and TRBJ2-2, is DVKVTQSSRYLVKRTGEKVFLECVQDMDHENMFWYRQDPGLGLRLIYFSYDVKMKEKGDIPEGYSVSREKKERFSLILESASTNQTSMYLCASSFLTEKAGELFFGEGSRLTVL.

This clonotype was seen at least ten times. The chain couples TRBV12-3 or TRBV12-4 to TRBJ1-6; no clear D. This CDR3 contains 12 residues. Trimming left V 7 bases short and J 9 bases short, with 10 bases between. CDR3: CASTQKASPLHF. The CDR3 DNA is TGTGCCAGCACCCAAAAGGCTTCACCCCTCCACTTT.

V gene TRBV28 combines with J gene TRBJ2-1; 8 positions match TRBD1. The length of the CDR3 is 17 residues. V was pared by 4 bases and J by 6 bases, with 14 bases of the junction left unmatched. CDR1 is MDHEN and CDR2 is SYDVKM in the germline V gene. CDR3 sequence (DNA): TGTGCCAGCAGTTCCATTATATCAGGGGGCGTTTCCAATGAGCAGTTCTTC. Protein product: CASSSIISGGVSNEQFF.

This clonotype turned up a few times. The chain joins TRBV11-3 to TRBJ2-1; 9 bases fit TRBD1. Trimming took 2 bases from V and 8 from J; bases not matched to a gene: 4. CDR1 is SGHNT and CDR2 is YENEEA in the germline V gene. The CDR3 covers 14 residues. The CDR3 bases are TGTGCCAGCAGCTTACGGACAGGGGTGGATGAGCAGTTCTTC. Encoded protein: CASSLRTGVDEQFF.

This clonotype was seen many times. The gene calls are TRBV7-9 and TRBJ1-5; D not certain. This CDR3 is built from 13 residues. Trimming removed 5 bases at V and 7 bases at J, with 12 bases between. Germline assignment: CDR1 SEHNR and CDR2 FQNEAQ (reference sequence). CDR3 nucleotide sequence: TGTGCCAGCAGCCTCCCAAACGGGCAGCCCCAGCATTTT. Translating it yields CASSLPNGQPQHF.

The chain uses TRBV14 and TRBJ2-1; D call uncertain. Deletions cut 3 bases from V and 8 bases from J, with 5 bases between. The length of the CDR3 is 11 residues. Germline CDR1 and CDR2: SGHDN and FVKESK. The CDR3, as DNA: TGTGCCAGCAGCCAGTCACATGAGCAGTTCTTC. Translation gives CASSQSHEQFF.

This clonotype turned up a few times. The genes are TRBV6-2 or TRBV6-3 and TRBJ2-2, with TRBD2 matching over 8 bases. The CDR3 loop spans 14 amino acids. Losses at the gene ends were 8 bases for V and 6 bases for J; bases not matched to a gene: 8. Germline loops: CDR1 MNHEY, CDR2 SVGEGT. The DNA of the CDR3 is TGTGCCAGCGGAGCTAAGCGGGAGCCCGGGGAGCTGTTTTTT. Protein product: CASGAKREPGELFF.

This clonotype was detected a few times. The V gene is TRBV7-2, the J gene TRBJ2-3; no definite D call. This CDR3 has 14 amino acids. The V gene lost 5 bases and the J gene lost 3 bases, with 12 bases spanning the gap. CDR1 is SGHTA and CDR2 is FQGNSA in the germline V gene. The CDR3 sequence is CASSQAHSTDTQYF. The CDR3 region has the DNA TGTGCCAGCAGCCAGGCCCACTCTACAGATACGCAGTATTTT.

The chain has TRBV2 and TRBJ2-1, with D possibly matching TRBD1 (6 bases). Germline CDR1 is SNHLY and CDR2 is FYNNEI. The CDR3 spans 14 residues. Trimming shortened V by 9 bases and J by 4 bases, and 16 bases separated the two germline ends. DNA of the CDR3: TGTGCCAGTAAAGCCGGGACATCGTACAATGAGCAGTTCTTC. Its protein product is CASKAGTSYNEQFF.

V is TRBV3-1 and J is TRBJ2-1; D is uncertain. The CDR3 length is 11 residues. Per germline, CDR1 LGHDT and CDR2 YNNKEL (reference sequence). V was pared by 5 bases and J by 8 bases, with 7 bases between. CDR3 in amino acids: CASSYLDEQFF. CDR3 nucleotide sequence: TGTGCCAGCAGCTACTTGGATGAGCAGTTCTTC.

This clonotype has ten or more counts. The rearrangement uses TRBV28 and TRBJ2-5, with TRBD2 matching over 7 bases. The ends lost 3 bases at V and 5 bases at J; junction bases unmatched: 9. Germline-derived CDR1 and CDR2 are MDHEN and SYDVKM. There are 15 residues in the CDR3. The CDR3 here is CASSLLAGVSETQYF. The CDR3 DNA follows: TGTGCCAGCAGTTTGTTGGCGGGAGTCTCGGAGACCCAGTACTTC.